This is a list of T cell receptor beta chains from one sample in a study of shared clonotypes between healthy human individuals. The protocol was immunoSEQ multiplex PCR, while the TCRdb copy is restricted to in-frame clones and leaves out a portion. The data contain about 680,000 clones, about three quarters of them singletons. The source material was memory CD4+ T cells sorted from blood. The receptor source for this set is a woman aged 25 to 39 in good health. Each CDR3 is given with its conserved first and last residue. The D gene is left open where the match is weak. Not all rows give a size; the values are once, few, many and, for expanded clones, a class.

V,size,J,D,DNA,CDR3
TRBV27,few,TRBJ1-1,.,TGTGCCAGCAGTTTTGCCAGGAGCACTGAAGCTTTCTTT,CASSFARSTEAFF
TRBV2,once,TRBJ2-7,TRBD2,TGTGCCAGCAGTGAGCTACTAGCGGGGGGTCGCGACTTC,CASSELLAGGRDF
TRBV18,.,TRBJ2-1,TRBD2,TGTGCCAGCTCACCACGGACTAGCAAGTCGAATGAGCAGTTCTTC,CASSPRTSKSNEQFF
TRBV28,.,TRBJ2-1,.,TGTGCCAGCAGTTCGATAACAGGTCCTAGGTTCTTC,CASSSITGPRFF
TRBV28,.,TRBJ2-2,.,TGTGCCAGCAGCCCGGCCCGGGGCACGGGCACCGGGGAGCTGTTTTTT,CASSPARGTGTGELFF
TRBV9,.,TRBJ2-1,.,TGTGCCAGCAGCGTAGACAGGGACAACAATGAGCAGTTCTTC,CASSVDRDNNEQFF
TRBV2,few,TRBJ1-2,TRBD1,TGTGCCAGCAGTGGACAGGGCCAGTCTTATGGCTACACCTTC,CASSGQGQSYGYTF
TRBV10-2,few,TRBJ2-5,.,TGCGCCAGCAAAGAGGGGGTTACCCAGTACTTC,CASKEGVTQYF
TRBV6-5,.,TRBJ1-4,.,TGTGCCAGCAGTTACGTGGGAAATGAAAAACTGTTTTTT,CASSYVGNEKLFF
TRBV28,.,TRBJ1-5,.,TGTGCCAGCAGTCCCGGACAGTGGAGTCAGCCCCAGCATTTT,CASSPGQWSQPQHF
TRBV5-1,.,TRBJ2-4,.,TGCGCCAGCAGCTTGGCAGGGGTAGACATTCAGTACTTC,CASSLAGVDIQYF
TRBV5-1,.,TRBJ2-5,TRBD2,TGCGCCAGCAGCCCGGGGGGGCTCGGGAGGGAGACCCAGTACTTC,CASSPGGLGRETQYF
TRBV5-1,.,TRBJ2-7,.,TGCGCCAGCAGCTCCGGGACTTACCCCACCGAGCAGTACTTC,CASSSGTYPTEQYF
TRBV19,.,TRBJ2-3,TRBD2,TGTGCCAGTAGTCGAAGGGGACTAGTGAGCACAGATACGCAGTATTTT,CASSRRGLVSTDTQYF
TRBV29-1,once,TRBJ1-2,.,TGCAGCGTTGAATTGGGCCCCTATGGCTACACCTTC,CSVELGPYGYTF
TRBV10-1,few,TRBJ2-7,TRBD1,TGCGCCAGCAGTGAAGCAGGGGGCCCCTACGAGCAGTACTTC,CASSEAGGPYEQYF
TRBV19,few,TRBJ2-7,.,TGTGCCAGTAGTATAATGGCCACCCCCTCCTACGAGCAGTACTTC,CASSIMATPSYEQYF
TRBV6-5,.,TRBJ2-4,TRBD1,TGTGCCTCTGGGACAGGGCAAAACATTCAGTACTTC,CASGTGQNIQYF
TRBV4-1,.,TRBJ1-1,.,TGCGCCAGCAGCCAAGAAGTACTGAGGCACCGGAACACTGAAGCTTTCTTT,CASSQEVLRHRNTEAFF
TRBV2,few,TRBJ1-1,.,TGTGCCAGCAGTCTTTACAGTGAGACTGAAGCTTTCTTT,CASSLYSETEAFF
TRBV6-5,once,TRBJ2-2,.,TGTGCCAGCAGAAAACAGGGAGCCGGGGAGCTGTTTTTT,CASRKQGAGELFF
TRBV7-3,few,TRBJ1-1,TRBD1,TGTGCCAGCAGCTTTGGGGGGACAGGAGGTACCGAAGCTTTCTTT,CASSFGGTGGTEAFF
TRBV7-2,.,TRBJ2-1,TRBD2,TGTGCCAGCAGCTTTGGGGTAGCGGGAGGGGACAATGAGCAGTTCTTC,CASSFGVAGGDNEQFF
TRBV6-6,.,TRBJ1-4,.,TGTGCCAGCAGTTCCACACTGACAACTAATGAAAAACTGTTTTTT,CASSSTLTTNEKLFF
TRBV7-2,.,TRBJ2-7,.,TGTGCCAGCAGCTTAACGGTTTTCTACGAGCAGTACTTC,CASSLTVFYEQYF
TRBV5-1,once,TRBJ2-2,TRBD1,TGCGCCAGCAGCCTACAGGGGGCCGGGGAGCTGTTTTTT,CASSLQGAGELFF
TRBV6-1,.,TRBJ1-5,.,TGTGCCAGCAGTGAGGGCCAGGGCCTCCCTTTGGGCAATCAGCCCCAGCATTTT,CASSEGQGLPLGNQPQHF
TRBV11-2,.,TRBJ1-5,.,TGTGCCAGCAGCTTTCTGGCCGACGGGCCCCAGCATTTT,CASSFLADGPQHF
TRBV5-1,.,TRBJ2-5,.,TGCGCCAGCAGCTTGGAACGGGGTCAAGAGACCCAGTACTTC,CASSLERGQETQYF
TRBV11-2,.,TRBJ2-2,.,TGTGCCAGCAGCTTAGTAAGGAACACCGGGGAGCTGTTTTTT,CASSLVRNTGELFF
TRBV10-2,.,TRBJ1-3,.,TGCGCCAGCAGGGATAGTTTCTCTGGAAACACCATATATTTT,CASRDSFSGNTIYF
TRBV6-1,.,TRBJ1-1,TRBD1,TGTGCCAGCAACAGGGGGGTGTACACTGAAGCTTTCTTT,CASNRGVYTEAFF
TRBV6-1,.,TRBJ1-2,TRBD1,TGTGCCGGGCACGGGACAGGGAGTTTGGGAGGCTACACCTTC,CAGHGTGSLGGYTF
TRBV28,.,TRBJ1-2,TRBD1,TGTGCCAGCAGCTCCATACCCGGACAGGCCTATGGCTACACCTTC,CASSSIPGQAYGYTF
TRBV27,.,TRBJ1-2,.,TGTGCCAGCAGAAGTAACTATGGCTACACCTTC,CASRSNYGYTF
TRBV2,.,TRBJ2-7,.,TGTGCCAGCAGTGTGGACCGGACAGCCTACGAGCAGTACTTC,CASSVDRTAYEQYF
TRBV5-6,once,TRBJ2-1,TRBD1,TGTGCCAGCAGCAGAACGCAGGGGGACAATGAGCAGTTCTTC,CASSRTQGDNEQFF
TRBV9,.,TRBJ2-3,TRBD2,TGTGCCAGCAGCGTAGGAGGTGGGAGGGCCAGGGATACGCAGTATTTT,CASSVGGGRARDTQYF
TRBV28,.,TRBJ1-1,.,TGTGCCAGCAGTTTCAGCGGGCATAACACTGAAGCTTTCTTT,CASSFSGHNTEAFF
TRBV19,.,TRBJ2-3,.,TGTGCCAGTAGTATAGGTTTCGCAGATACGCAGTATTTT,CASSIGFADTQYF
TRBV10-3,.,TRBJ2-3,.,TGTGCCATCAGTGAGTCAAACTTACGGGGTCTTAGCACAGATACGCAGTATTTT,CAISESNLRGLSTDTQYF
TRBV28,few,TRBJ2-5,.,TGTGCCAGCAGTCCGCTAAAGACCCAGTACTTC,CASSPLKTQYF
TRBV6-5,.,TRBJ2-3,TRBD2,TGTGCCAGCAGGTTAGCGGGAGTGAGGACAGATACGCAGTATTTT,CASRLAGVRTDTQYF
TRBV9,.,TRBJ2-1,.,TGTGCCAGCAGCGTAGAGGGGAGAAATGAGCAGTTCTTC,CASSVEGRNEQFF
TRBV10-2,.,TRBJ2-7,TRBD2,TGCGCCAGCAGCTGGGGGGGGAAAGACTACGAGCAGTACTTC,CASSWGGKDYEQYF
TRBV7-2,.,TRBJ2-5,TRBD2,TGTGCCAGCAGCCCCGGACTAGCGGAAGAGACCCAGTACTTC,CASSPGLAEETQYF
TRBV6-1,.,TRBJ2-5,TRBD2,TGTGCCAGCAGTGCCGGACTAGCGGGAGGGCGGGAGACCCAGTACTTC,CASSAGLAGGRETQYF
TRBV12-2,.,TRBJ1-1,.,TGTGCAAGTCGCTTAGAAGACGGCAGAGGAGGGATGAACACTGAAGCTTTCTTT,CASRLEDGRGGMNTEAFF
TRBV28,.,TRBJ2-7,TRBD2,TGTGCCAGCAGTTTCGTAGCGGGAGAAATAAGCGAGCAGTACTTC,CASSFVAGEISEQYF
TRBV4-1,.,TRBJ1-5,.,TGCGCCAGCAGCCATCCCGGGACAATCAATCAGCCCCAGCATTTT,CASSHPGTINQPQHF
TRBV7-8,.,TRBJ2-1,.,TGTGCCAGCAGCCTCCGGGACCCTAGCTCCTACAATGAGCAGTTCTTC,CASSLRDPSSYNEQFF
TRBV7-8,.,TRBJ2-7,TRBD2,TGTGCCAGCAGCTTCCAACTAGCGCAGCAGTACTTC,CASSFQLAQQYF
TRBV6-1,many,TRBJ2-7,.,TGTGCCAGCAGTGGATTACGATCCTCCCCCGAGCAGTACTTC,CASSGLRSSPEQYF
TRBV27,.,TRBJ2-1,.,TGTGCCAGCTACACCAGGGTGAGTGAGCAGTTCTTC,CASYTRVSEQFF
TRBV19,.,TRBJ2-1,TRBD2,TGTGCCAGTAGTATAGACCGACTAGCGGGAGAGAAGAATGAGCAGTTCTTC,CASSIDRLAGEKNEQFF
TRBV2,.,TRBJ2-5,TRBD2,TGTGCCAGCAGCGCGCGGACTAGCGGCCAAGAGACCCAGTACTTC,CASSARTSGQETQYF
TRBV19,.,TRBJ2-6,TRBD1,TGTGCCAGTAGTATTACGGGACAGGGGGCTATAGGGGCCAACGTCCTGACTTTC,CASSITGQGAIGANVLTF
TRBV18,.,TRBJ2-7,.,TGTGCCAGCTCACCAATGGCAACTACAAGTGAGCAGTACTTC,CASSPMATTSEQYF
TRBV27,.,TRBJ2-7,TRBD1,TGTGCCAGCAGTCGAACCGGGACAGGTACCTACGAGCAGTACTTC,CASSRTGTGTYEQYF
TRBV6-1,.,TRBJ1-5,.,TGTGCCAGCAGTGAATGGACAGATCAGCCCCAGCATTTT,CASSEWTDQPQHF